The clone carrying this T cell receptor beta chain appeared a few times. This specimen comes from a study of spatial heterogeneity in lung cancer. Overall study: Samples came from about 72 TRACERx patients with untreated early-stage lung cancer.

Specified time point: blood at routine non-recurrence follow-up after resection. Sequencing covered unsorted whole RNA taken from tumor, nontumor lung or frozen PBMC. TCRdb reanalysed the 5' RACE reads using MiXCR and keeps one entry per CDR3 protein. The sample has 45,000 to 65,000 distinct CDR3 sequences, under 8% seen once. V was shortened by 2 bases and J by 1 base, with 12 bases between the two germline ends. CDR3 length equals 15 residues. The germline V gene has CDR1 MNHEY and CDR2 SVGEGT. This receptor was identified in a female donor with early-stage non-small cell lung cancer. The J gene is TRBJ2-7, the V gene TRBV6-2 or TRBV6-3, with D possibly matching TRBD1 (5 bases). This specimen was PBMCs, taken at follow-up. CDR3 coding DNA: TGTGCCAGCAGTTACACCGCAGGGATTTCCTACGAGCAGTACTTC. Translating gives CASSYTAGISYEQYF.